This T cell receptor beta chain derives from a study of T-cell memory formation after mild COVID-19. The CDR3 has 14 residues. The V end lost 6 bases, the J end lost 1 base, and 12 bases lay between the germline ends. Germline values: CDR1 SGHTA, CDR2 FQGNSA. TCRdb ran MiXCR on the 5' RACE reads and lists one entry per CDR3 protein. Found here are about 340,000 distinct CDR3 sequences, less than 20% of them singletons; the top ten hold approximately 20%. The V and J genes are TRBV7-2 and TRBJ1-1; D possibly corresponds to TRBD1 (6 bases). What was sequenced was PBMCs or a T cell subset sorted from them (not recorded which). The clonotype comes from a man aged 18 to 30 who had mild COVID-19 (a few samples of this study predate the infection). Cell type and time point are not known. The CDR3 DNA follows: TGTGCCAGCAGACCAGTACAGGGGAACACTGAAGCTTTCTTT. Its translation: CASRPVQGNTEAFF.